The sequence of this TCR beta chain was determined in a study of beta chain features in type 1 diabetes. Study context: Summed over all samples, the examined sorted cells came to under 110,000,000.

The study reverse transcribed the entire isolated RNA, so it sequenced expressed TCRB transcripts. Profiling relied on immunoSEQ multiplex PCR, and the TCRdb table lists in-frame clones only, not all of them. The data show 40,000 to 65,000 clones, 55% to 80% seen once. J was trimmed by 6 bases and V by 3 bases; bases with no gene match: 7. In germline, CDR1 is KGHSH, CDR2 LQKENI. CDR3 length: 14 residues. With respect to this clone: What it recognizes is unknown.

Study results and caveats: Within each of all four CD4+ subsets, Type 1 diabetes patients had TCRB CDR3s that were moderately but significantly shorter.

This chain connects TRBV18 to TRBJ1-2, with TRBD1 matching 7 bases. The sample taken for sequencing was stem cell memory CD4+ T cells from blood. The TCR sequence derives from a woman in her twenties or thirties with type 1 diabetes. CDR3 bases: TGTGCCAGCTCACCTAGGACAGGTGAGCATGGCTACACCTTC. Its protein is CASSPRTGEHGYTF.